These 20 T cell receptor beta chains came from one sample sequenced in a study of long-term antiretroviral therapy in people with HIV. The assay used was immunoSEQ (version v3.0), run at survey level. The table came from immunoSEQ multiplex PCR; TCRdb's copy has only in-frame clones and leaves some out. The sample has over 25,000 clones, approximately 96% seen once. Sequencing was performed on unsorted PBMCs, taken roughly 6.9 years after starting antiretroviral therapy. These TCRs come from a man aged 30 to 39 with HIV.

The chain carries TRBV7-9 and TRBJ2-1; D possibly corresponds to TRBD2 (6 bases). Germline V gives CDR1 SEHNR, CDR2 FQNEAQ (reference sequence). The CDR3 has 17 amino acids. The ends were cut back, 3 bases at V and 7 bases at J, with 22 bases in the middle. The CDR3 loop is CASSLTGVAEEVNEQFF. The DNA of the CDR3 is TGTGCCAGCAGCTTGACGGGAGTTGCAGAAGAGGTTAATGAGCAGTTCTTC.

This clone was seen a single time. The chain carries TRBV7-2 and TRBJ1-5; TRBD1 matches 9 bases. There are 14 residues in the CDR3. Germline V gene sequence: CDR1 SGHTA, CDR2 FQGNSA. The J segment lost 4 bases and the V segment lost 4 bases, leaving 2 bases of the junction unmatched. CDR3 sequence reads: CASSSGTGNQPQHF. CDR3 in DNA: TGTGCCAGCAGCTCGGGGACAGGGAATCAGCCCCAGCATTTT.

The rearrangement links TRBV4-1 to TRBJ2-7, with D possibly matching TRBD1 (5 bases). The CDR3 extends over 17 amino acids. V lost 3 bases, J lost 0 bases, and 18 bases lay in between. Germline CDR1 reads MGHRA; CDR2 reads YSYEKL. CDR3: CASSHPQQGASSYEQYF. The CDR3 DNA sequence: TGCGCCAGCAGCCACCCTCAGCAGGGCGCTTCCTCCTACGAGCAGTACTTC.

The chain recombines TRBV5-4 with TRBJ2-2; possible D gene TRBD1, 6 bases. This CDR3 spans 16 amino acids. V was clipped by 0 bases and J by 2 bases, with 11 bases between them. Germline-derived CDR1 and CDR2 are SGHNT and YYREEE (reference sequence). Here the CDR3 DNA reads TGTGCCAGCAGCTTGGTTAGGACAGCAAACACCGGGGAGCTGTTTTTT. Protein: CASSLVRTANTGELFF. Combining the CDR3 with reference TRBV5-4 and TRBJ2-2 gives the whole variable domain ETGVTQSPTHLIKTRGQQVTLRCSSQSGHNTVSWYQQALGQGPQFIFQYYREEENGRGNFPPRFSGLQFPNYSSELNVNALELDDSALYLCASSLVRTANTGELFFGEGSRLTVL.

The chain has TRBV2 and TRBJ1-5, with 7 bases identical to TRBD1. The length of the CDR3 is 14 residues. The ends lost 1 base at V and 7 bases at J; junction bases unmatched: 4. Germline loops: CDR1 SNHLY, CDR2 FYNNEI. The CDR3 reads CASSEGQGDQPQHF. CDR3 DNA: TGTGCCAGCAGTGAAGGGCAGGGGGACCAGCCCCAGCATTTT.

The rearrangement uses TRBV2 and TRBJ1-5; 11 nucleotides line up with TRBD1. V was clipped by 6 bases and J by 5 bases; unmatched bases: 0. The CDR3 is 13 residues long. The germline V gene has CDR1 SNHLY and CDR2 FYNNEI. CDR3 sequence: CASRGQGDQPQHF. CDR3 nucleotide sequence: TGTGCCAGCAGGGGACAGGGGGATCAGCCCCAGCATTTT.

The genes are TRBV28 and TRBJ2-7, with D perhaps assigned TRBD1 or TRBD2 (5 bases each). This CDR3 comprises 14 residues. V dropped 6 bases and J dropped 2 bases, with 14 bases sitting between them. CDR1 and CDR2 from the germline V gene are MDHEN and SYDVKM. CDR3 nucleotide sequence: TGTGCCAGCAGCCAAGGGCAGGGACCCTACGAGCAGTACTTC. This gives the protein CASSQGQGPYEQYF.

The chain carries TRBV6-5 and TRBJ1-2; 7 bases are shared with TRBD1. J lost 6 bases, V lost 5 bases, and 3 bases had no gene match. The CDR3 spans 12 residues. The germline V gene has CDR1 MNHEY and CDR2 SVGAGI. The CDR3 DNA is TGTGCCAGCAGTCAGGGGGGACATGGCTACACCTTC. Protein sequence: CASSQGGHGYTF.

The J gene is TRBJ2-1, the V gene TRBV6-5; 7 positions agree with TRBD1. There are 12 residues in the CDR3. The germline V gene has CDR1 MNHEY and CDR2 SVGAGI. V was pared by 6 bases and J by 7 bases, with 3 bases of the junction left unmatched. CDR3 loop: CASRQGPNEQFF. CDR3 in DNA: TGTGCCAGCAGACAGGGGCCTAATGAGCAGTTCTTC.

This chain links TRBV13 with TRBJ2-5, with 7 bases that match TRBD1. This CDR3 contains 17 residues. Germline V gene lookup returns CDR1 PRHDT and CDR2 FYEKMQ (reference sequence). Unmatched junction bases numbered 13, after V lost 4 bases and J lost 2 bases. CDR3 in DNA: TGTGCCAGCAGCTCTGCCAGCCAGGGACAGCTTCAAGAGACCCAGTACTTC. This encodes CASSSASQGQLQETQYF. The full variable domain, completed using reference TRBV13 and TRBJ2-5, is AAGVIQSPRHLIKEKRETATLKCYPIPRHDTVYWYQQGPGQDPQFLISFYEKMQSDKGSIPDRFSAQQFSDYHSELNMSSLELGDSALYFCASSSASQGQLQETQYFGPGTRLLVL.

This clone was seen just once. V usage is TRBV5-5 and J usage is TRBJ2-7; 10 positions agree with TRBD1. Looked up from germline, CDR1 is SGHKS and CDR2 is YYEKEE (reference sequence). This CDR3 has 14 residues. Germline trimming cut 4 bases from V and 4 bases from J; bases unmatched to any gene: 5. The CDR3 DNA sequence: TGTGCCAGCAGCGCCCGGACAGGGGGATACGAGCAGTACTTC. It encodes CASSARTGGYEQYF.

V gene TRBV7-9 combines with J gene TRBJ1-2; no reliable D call. Trimming took off 0 bases at V and 4 bases at J, with 6 bases between the two ends. CDR1 and CDR2 from the germline V gene are SEHNR and FQNEAQ (reference sequence). The CDR3 has 13 amino acids. CDR3 loop: CASSLAGSYGYTF. Written as DNA, the CDR3 is TGTGCCAGCAGCTTAGCTGGGAGCTATGGCTACACCTTC. Based on the CDR3 plus reference TRBV7-9 and TRBJ1-2, the full variable domain is DTGVSQNPRHKITKRGQNVTFRCDPISEHNRLYWYRQTLGQGPEFLTYFQNEAQLEKSRLLSDRFSAERPKGSFSTLEIQRTEQGDSAMYLCASSLAGSYGYTFGSGTRLTVV.

The gene calls are TRBV7-2 and TRBJ2-2; 7 bases agree with TRBD1. Germline assignment: CDR1 SGHTA and CDR2 FQGNSA. Trimming took 3 bases from V and 3 from J; bases not matched to a gene: 4. CDR3 length: 15 residues. As DNA, the CDR3 is TGTGCCAGCAGCTTTGGGACAGTAGACACCGGGGAGCTGTTTTTT. It is translated as CASSFGTVDTGELFF.

The chain employs TRBV2 and TRBJ2-1, with 11 bases that match TRBD1. V dropped 7 bases and J dropped 5; count of bases not matched to a gene: 4. The CDR3 consists of 14 residues. Germline values: CDR1 SNHLY, CDR2 FYNNEI. The CDR3 DNA is TGTGCCAGCATACCGGGACAGGGGGACAATGAGCAGTTCTTC. Its protein is CASIPGQGDNEQFF.

The chain employs TRBV27 and TRBJ1-2; 7 positions match TRBD1. Trimming cost V 2 bases and J 4 bases; bases outside gene matches: 4. CDR1 is MNHEY and CDR2 is SMNVEV in the germline V gene (reference sequence). The CDR3 extends over 14 amino acids. The CDR3 spells CASSLRQGPYGYTF. CDR3 in DNA: TGTGCCAGCAGTTTACGACAGGGCCCCTATGGCTACACCTTC.

The V and J genes are TRBV14 and TRBJ2-5, with unresolved D. Germline-derived CDR1 and CDR2 are SGHDN and FVKESK. The V and J ends lost 3 bases and 5 bases respectively, with 10 bases between them. This CDR3 has 13 amino acids. The CDR3 DNA is TGTGCCAGCAGCCATGAGCTGTGGGAGACCCAGTACTTC. This gives the protein CASSHELWETQYF.

This rearrangement joins TRBV27 to TRBJ2-7; 7 nucleotides align to TRBD1. Trimming removed 7 bases from V and 3 bases from J; junction bases left unmatched: 3. This CDR3 spans 12 amino acids. Germline CDR1 MNHEY, CDR2 SMNVEV (reference sequence). The CDR3 DNA sequence: TGTGCCAGCAAACGGACAGGCTACGAGCAGTACTTC. This translates into CASKRTGYEQYF.

This sequence joins TRBV11-2 and TRBJ2-7; either TRBD1 or TRBD2 may fit D (5 bases each). The CDR3 consists of 15 residues. Trimming removed 1 base from V and 6 bases from J, with 16 bases in between. Germline CDR1 reads SGHAT; CDR2 reads FQNNGV. CDR3 in amino acids: CASSLGGSIATEQYF. The CDR3 nucleotides read TGTGCCAGCAGCTTAGGGGGGAGTATCGCTACCGAGCAGTACTTC.

This chain uses TRBV4-1 with TRBJ1-2; D is undetermined. CDR3 length: 14 residues. V gave up 1 base and J gave up 4 bases, with 10 bases separating them. Germline V gives CDR1 MGHRA, CDR2 YSYEKL. This chain's CDR3 is CASSQATAIYGYTF. Written as DNA, the CDR3 is TGCGCCAGCAGCCAAGCGACCGCTATCTATGGCTACACCTTC.

The CDR3 loop reads CASSLSSDTQYF. CDR3 DNA: TGTGCCAGCAGCTTATCCTCAGATACGCAGTATTTT. This rearrangement joins TRBV7-2 to TRBJ2-3; no clear D gene. Deletions cut 2 bases from V and 4 bases from J, with 4 bases between. CDR1 and CDR2 from the germline V gene are SGHTA and FQGNSA. This CDR3 spans 12 amino acids. Together with reference TRBV7-2 and TRBJ2-3, the CDR3 gives the full variable domain: GAGVSQSPSNKVTEKGKDVELRCDPISGHTALYWYRQSLGQGLEFLIYFQGNSAPDKSGLPSDRFSAERTGGSVSTLTIQRTQQEDSAVYLCASSLSSDTQYFGPGTRLTVL.